This entry is about one T cell receptor beta chain. The antigen remains undetermined. The CDR3 consists of 13 residues. Germline CDR1 and CDR2: SGHTA and FQGNSA. Trimming removed 5 bases at V and 5 bases at J, with 13 bases between. The data derive from a study of T cell responses to AZD1222 COVID-19 vaccine. Findings of the study overall: The study sampled repertoires only after the peak T cell response.

Repertoires were generated with immunoSEQ multiplex PCR, while TCRdb's copy carries only in-frame clones and drops some. The sample carries 100,000 or so clones, 86% recorded once. The sequence came from an adult in good health. The chain combines TRBV7-2 with TRBJ2-7; no clear D gene. Source: peripheral blood, taken on day 0 of AZD1222 vaccination. This CDR3 is CASSATTFDEQYF. The CDR3, as DNA: TGTGCCAGCAGCGCCACAACTTTCGACGAGCAGTACTTC.